Reported below is one TCR beta chain. What this receptor recognizes is not known. The sample holds no much larger clone one base away, and base qualities are not on file. Receptor amplification or capture employed 5' RACE. Sequenced on an Illumina HiSeq 2500. The second PCR ran for about 7 to 11 cycles and used a J-beta primer mix along with a sample-barcoded 5' primer. A unique molecular identifier was introduced onto each TCR beta cDNA molecule by a template-switch 5' adaptor carrying 12 random nucleotides. Each sample yielded at least 3 million CDR3-containing paired-end reads. The Mint cDNA synthesis kit, primed by a TRBC-specific oligonucleotide, was used to synthesize first-strand cDNA from all RNA. All cDNA was treated with uracil-DNA glycosylase and then went through a first 18-cycle PCR with the universal primers M1SS and BC2_uni_R. In the original analysis: For normalization, 1 million high-quality reads, each with a distinct molecular identifier, were randomly selected from each sample. Reads sharing molecular identifiers were discarded rather than binned into consensus sequences. MiTCR, set to a Q25 quality threshold and the strictest error-elimination algorithm, was used for CDR3 identification, clonotype clustering and error correction. Lower-bound total TCR beta diversity was estimated with a nonparametric unseen species model using Euler transformation. TCRdb reanalyzed the raw reads on its own, using fastp at Q25 for trimming and MiXCR for clone calling, and kept in-frame beta chains. Under each unique CDR3 protein, matching rows form one entry showing the most common genes and DNA. These V and J calls are TCRdb output, not the study's own analysis. Within this sample are 1.2 million to 1.5 million distinct CDR3 sequences, with 40% to 50% of them counted one time only. The leading ten clones occupy approximately 7.9% of the sample.

This record belongs to a study of blood T cells in healthy people across ages (dated by TCRdb to between 2014 and 2017). Describing the broader study: In model experiments, roughly one uniquely barcoded TCR beta cDNA molecule per two T cells was captured by template switching. The study analyzed two additional independent replicas of 1 million unique cDNA reads from the same blood draw for two donors, one aged 18 to 30 and one aged 80 or older. To avoid experimental bias, donors of different ages were randomly spread across the sequencing lanes. Donors were grouped into four age groups: young (average approximately 15 years), middle-aged (approximately 41), aged (approximately 58) and long-lived (about 82). Using deep sequencing normalized with unique cDNA molecular identifiers, the study measured how TCR beta repertoire diversity changes with age. Study-level results and caveats: A strong correlation was found between observed TCR beta diversity and the percentage of naive T cells measured by flow cytometry. The CMV infection status of donors was not known, potentially confounding age-related changes in expanded clonotypes. Compared with the aged group, the long-lived group had more naive CD4+ T cells, fewer expanded clones and increased TCR diversity, suggesting age selection. As age increased, observed TCR beta diversity per million T cells dropped in a roughly linear way, and a significant reduction was already evident by age roughly 36. Since profiling was done on bulk unsorted PBMCs, naive and antigen-experienced compartments could not be conclusively compared. Estimates of total diversity based on one million sequenced T cells were considered lower bounds and underestimates.

Systemically healthy Caucasian individuals from Russia, about 38 in total and aged roughly 6 to 95 years, were included as donors. Each donor gave approximately 9.4 milliliters of peripheral blood, drawn into EDTA-treated Vacutainer tubes. Ficoll-Paque density-gradient centrifugation was used to isolate PBMCs, with at least 6 million obtained per sample. Trizol reagent was used to extract total RNA from PBMCs, with at least 5 micrograms per sample. The percentages of naive CD45RAhigh/CD27high T cells were determined by flow cytometry on a PBMC aliquot from every donor. Sample: blood. This receptor was identified in a woman between 18 and 29 years old in good health.

The nucleotides are TGTGCCAGCAGTTCGCCCCCAGGGGTTCCTAACTATGGCTACACCTTC. The encoded protein is CASSSPPGVPNYGYTF. The chain is made from TRBV12-3 or TRBV12-4 and TRBJ1-2; TRBD1 is possibly the D segment (6 matching bases). There are 16 amino acids in the CDR3, from cysteine to phenylalanine inclusive. Left in the record is the CDR3 DNA by itself, 48 bases read in frame from the first base. V is shortened by 4 bases, J by 0 bases, and the region joining them spans 15 bases.